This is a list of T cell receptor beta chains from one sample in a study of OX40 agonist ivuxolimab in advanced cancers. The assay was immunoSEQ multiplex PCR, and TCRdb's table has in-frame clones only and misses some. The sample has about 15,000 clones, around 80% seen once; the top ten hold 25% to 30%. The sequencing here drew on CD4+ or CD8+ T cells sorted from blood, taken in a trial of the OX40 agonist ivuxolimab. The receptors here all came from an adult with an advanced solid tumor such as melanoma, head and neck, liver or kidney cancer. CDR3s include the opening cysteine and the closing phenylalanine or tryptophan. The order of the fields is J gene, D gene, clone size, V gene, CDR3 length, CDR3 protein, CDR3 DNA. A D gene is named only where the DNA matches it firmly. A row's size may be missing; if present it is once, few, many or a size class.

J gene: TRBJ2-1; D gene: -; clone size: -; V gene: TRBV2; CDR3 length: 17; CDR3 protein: CASSEPAGTLSYNEQFF; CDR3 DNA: TGTGCCAGCAGTGAACCGGCCGGGACCCTTTCCTACAATGAGCAGTTCTTC
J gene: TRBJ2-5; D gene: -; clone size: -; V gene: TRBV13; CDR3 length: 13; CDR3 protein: CASSQRDEETQYF; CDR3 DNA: TGTGCCAGCAGCCAGCGCGATGAAGAGACCCAGTACTTC
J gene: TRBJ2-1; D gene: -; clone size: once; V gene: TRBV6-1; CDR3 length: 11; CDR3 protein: CASSEDNEQFF; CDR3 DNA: TGTGCCAGCAGTGAAGACAATGAGCAGTTCTTC
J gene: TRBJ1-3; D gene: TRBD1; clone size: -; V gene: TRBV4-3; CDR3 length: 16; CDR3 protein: CASSQGTGFSGNTIYF; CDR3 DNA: TGCGCCAGCAGCCAAGGGACAGGTTTCTCTGGAAACACCATATATTTT
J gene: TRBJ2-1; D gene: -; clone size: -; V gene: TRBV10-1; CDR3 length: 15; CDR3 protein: CASSDNGENYNEQFF; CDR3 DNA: TGCGCCAGCAGTGATAACGGGGAGAACTACAATGAGCAGTTCTTC
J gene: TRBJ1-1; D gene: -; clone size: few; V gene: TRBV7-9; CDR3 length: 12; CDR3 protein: CASSSPGTEAFF; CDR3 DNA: TGTGCCAGCAGCTCACCGGGGACTGAAGCTTTCTTT
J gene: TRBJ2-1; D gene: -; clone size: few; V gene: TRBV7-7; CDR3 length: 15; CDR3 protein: CASSSGLSSYNEQFF; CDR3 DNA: TGTGCCAGCAGCTCAGGGTTAAGCTCCTACAATGAGCAGTTCTTC
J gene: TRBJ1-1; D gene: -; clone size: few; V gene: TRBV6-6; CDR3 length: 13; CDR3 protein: CASTDGQNTEAFF; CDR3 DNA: TGTGCCAGCACCGACGGACAGAACACTGAAGCTTTCTTT
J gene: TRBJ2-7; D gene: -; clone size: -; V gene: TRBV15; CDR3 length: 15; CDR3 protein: CATSLSTVSSYEQYF; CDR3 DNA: TGTGCCACCAGTTTATCGACGGTGAGCTCCTACGAGCAGTACTTC
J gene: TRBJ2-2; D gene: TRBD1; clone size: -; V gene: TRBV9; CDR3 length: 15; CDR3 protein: CASSARGRGTGELFF; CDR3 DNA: TGTGCCAGCAGCGCAAGGGGGCGCGGAACCGGGGAGCTGTTTTTT
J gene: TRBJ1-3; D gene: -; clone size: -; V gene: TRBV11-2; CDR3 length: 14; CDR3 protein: CASSPGGSGNTIYF; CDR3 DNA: TGTGCCAGCAGCCCCGGGGGCTCTGGAAACACCATATATTTT
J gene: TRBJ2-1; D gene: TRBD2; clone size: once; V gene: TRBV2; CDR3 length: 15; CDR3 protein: CASSERTSGYNEQFF; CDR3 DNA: TGTGCCAGCAGTGAAAGGACTAGCGGATACAATGAGCAGTTCTTC
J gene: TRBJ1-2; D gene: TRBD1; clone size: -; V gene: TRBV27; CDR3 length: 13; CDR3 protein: CATRDRGNYGYTF; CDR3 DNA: TGTGCCACTAGGGACAGGGGGAACTATGGCTACACCTTC
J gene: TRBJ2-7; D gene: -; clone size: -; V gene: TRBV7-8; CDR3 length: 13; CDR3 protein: CASSFAPNYEQYF; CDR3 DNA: TGTGCCAGCAGCTTCGCGCCTAACTACGAGCAGTACTTC
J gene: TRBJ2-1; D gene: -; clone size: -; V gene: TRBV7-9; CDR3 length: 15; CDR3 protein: CASSLTRSSYNEQFF; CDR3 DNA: TGTGCCAGCAGCCTGACTAGATCCTCCTACAATGAGCAGTTCTTC
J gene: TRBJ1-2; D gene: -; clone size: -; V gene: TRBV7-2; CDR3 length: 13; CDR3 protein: CASSPGGFYGYTF; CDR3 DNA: TGTGCCAGCAGCCCGGGCGGCTTCTACGGCTACACCTTC
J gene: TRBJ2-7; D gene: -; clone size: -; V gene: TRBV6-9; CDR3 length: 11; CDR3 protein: CASRRQDEQYF; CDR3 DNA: TGTGCCAGCCGTCGACAAGACGAGCAGTACTTC
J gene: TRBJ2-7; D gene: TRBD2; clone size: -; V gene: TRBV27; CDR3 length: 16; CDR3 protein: CASSLTSGTPSSEQYF; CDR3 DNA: TGTGCCAGCAGTTTGACTAGCGGGACCCCTTCTTCCGAGCAGTACTTC
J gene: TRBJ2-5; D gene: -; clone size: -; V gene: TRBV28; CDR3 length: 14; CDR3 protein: CASSLALEQETQYF; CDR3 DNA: TGTGCCAGCAGCTTAGCCCTTGAGCAAGAGACCCAGTACTTC
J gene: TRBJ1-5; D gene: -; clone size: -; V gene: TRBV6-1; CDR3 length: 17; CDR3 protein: CASSEAATVYSNQPQHF; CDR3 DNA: TGTGCCAGCAGTGAAGCTGCGACGGTTTATAGCAATCAGCCCCAGCATTTT
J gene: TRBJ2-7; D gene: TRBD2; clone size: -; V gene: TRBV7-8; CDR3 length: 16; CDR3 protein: CASSSLALAGDYEQYF; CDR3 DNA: TGTGCCAGCAGCTCCTTGGCACTAGCGGGAGACTACGAGCAGTACTTC
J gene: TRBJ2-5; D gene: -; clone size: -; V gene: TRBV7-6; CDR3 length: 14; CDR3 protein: CASSLKRRKETQYF; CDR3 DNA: TGTGCCAGCAGCCTAAAGCGGAGGAAGGAGACCCAGTACTTC
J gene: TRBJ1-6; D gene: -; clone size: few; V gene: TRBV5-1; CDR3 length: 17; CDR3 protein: CASSLTAASSYNSPLHF; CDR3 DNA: TGCGCCAGCAGCTTGACAGCCGCGAGCTCCTATAATTCACCCCTCCACTTT
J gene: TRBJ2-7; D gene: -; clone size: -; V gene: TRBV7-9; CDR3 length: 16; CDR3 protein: CASSHPRGQGAYEQYF; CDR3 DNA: TGTGCCAGCAGCCACCCCCGGGGGCAGGGGGCCTACGAGCAGTACTTC
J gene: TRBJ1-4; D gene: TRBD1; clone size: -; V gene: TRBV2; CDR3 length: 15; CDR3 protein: CASSEWTGPNEKLFF; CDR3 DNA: TGTGCCAGCAGTGAATGGACAGGACCTAATGAAAAACTGTTTTTT
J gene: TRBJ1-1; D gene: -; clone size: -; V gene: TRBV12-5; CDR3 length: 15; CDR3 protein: CASGWDQDLVKGAFF; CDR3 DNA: TGTGCTAGTGGTTGGGATCAAGATTTGGTTAAGGGAGCTTTCTTT
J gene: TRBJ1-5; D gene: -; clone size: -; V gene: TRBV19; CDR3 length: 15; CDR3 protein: CASSITGDSNQPQHF; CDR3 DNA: TGTGCCAGTAGTATAACGGGGGATAGCAATCAGCCCCAGCATTTT
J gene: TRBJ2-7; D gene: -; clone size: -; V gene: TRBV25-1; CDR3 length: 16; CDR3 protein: CASSEYTAGEGYEQYF; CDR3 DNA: TGTGCCAGCAGTGAATATACGGCAGGGGAGGGGTACGAGCAGTACTTC
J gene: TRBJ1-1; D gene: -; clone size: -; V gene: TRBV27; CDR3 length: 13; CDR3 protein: CASRTDRSAEAFF; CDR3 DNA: TGTGCCAGCAGAACGGACCGGAGCGCTGAAGCTTTCTTT
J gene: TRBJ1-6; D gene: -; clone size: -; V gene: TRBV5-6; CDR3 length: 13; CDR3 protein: CASSFTDFYPLHF; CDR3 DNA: TGTGCCAGCAGCTTTACCGACTTTTATCCCCTCCACTTT
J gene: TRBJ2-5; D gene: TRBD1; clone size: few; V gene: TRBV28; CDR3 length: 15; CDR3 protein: CASSRRDREQETQYF; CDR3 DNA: TGTGCCAGCAGCCGGCGGGACAGGGAACAAGAGACCCAGTACTTC
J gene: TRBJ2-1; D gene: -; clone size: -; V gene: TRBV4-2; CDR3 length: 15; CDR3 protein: CASSQDETIYNEQFF; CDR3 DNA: TGTGCCAGCAGCCAAGATGAGACAATCTACAATGAGCAGTTCTTC
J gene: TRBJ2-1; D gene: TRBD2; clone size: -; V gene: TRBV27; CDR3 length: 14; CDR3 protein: CASSWLAGRNEQFF; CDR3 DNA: TGTGCCAGCAGTTGGTTAGCGGGACGAAATGAGCAGTTCTTC
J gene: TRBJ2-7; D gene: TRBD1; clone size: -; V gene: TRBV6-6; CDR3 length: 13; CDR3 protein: CASSWTGSHEQYF; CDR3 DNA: TGTGCCAGCAGTTGGACAGGTAGCCACGAGCAGTACTTC
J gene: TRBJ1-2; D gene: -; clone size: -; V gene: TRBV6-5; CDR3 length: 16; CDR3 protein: CASSCEGPSCNYGYTF; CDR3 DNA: TGTGCCAGCAGTTGCGAGGGGCCGTCATGTAACTATGGCTACACCTTC
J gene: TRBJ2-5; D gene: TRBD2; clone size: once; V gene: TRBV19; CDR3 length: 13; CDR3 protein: CASRLAGEETQYF; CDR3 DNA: TGTGCCAGTAGACTAGCGGGGGAAGAGACCCAGTACTTC
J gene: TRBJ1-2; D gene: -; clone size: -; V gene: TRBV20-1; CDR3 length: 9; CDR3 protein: CSAGIGYTF; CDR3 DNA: TGCAGTGCTGGCATTGGCTACACCTTC
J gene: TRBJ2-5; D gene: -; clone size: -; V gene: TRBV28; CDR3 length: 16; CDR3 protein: CASSFVGGGNPETQYF; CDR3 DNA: TGTGCCAGCAGTTTTGTCGGAGGGGGGAACCCAGAGACCCAGTACTTC
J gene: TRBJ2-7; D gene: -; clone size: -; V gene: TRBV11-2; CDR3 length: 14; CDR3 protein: CASSFPGLSYEQYF; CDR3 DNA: TGTGCCAGCAGCTTCCCCGGACTCTCCTACGAGCAGTACTTC
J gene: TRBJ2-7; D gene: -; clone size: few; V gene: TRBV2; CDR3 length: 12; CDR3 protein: CASSGRTYEQYF; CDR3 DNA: TGTGCCAGCAGTGGACGGACCTACGAGCAGTACTTC
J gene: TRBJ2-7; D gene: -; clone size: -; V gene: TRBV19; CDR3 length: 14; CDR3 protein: CASSIGPAAYEQYF; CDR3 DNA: TGTGCCAGTAGTATTGGGCCCGCAGCCTACGAGCAGTACTTC
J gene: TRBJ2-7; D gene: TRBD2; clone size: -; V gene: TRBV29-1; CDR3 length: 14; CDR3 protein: CSVETTSGKYEQYF; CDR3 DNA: TGCAGCGTTGAAACGACTAGCGGGAAATACGAGCAGTACTTC
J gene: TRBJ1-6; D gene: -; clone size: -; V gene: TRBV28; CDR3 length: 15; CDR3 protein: CASKFTGSDNSPLHF; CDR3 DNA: TGTGCCAGTAAGTTTACAGGTTCCGATAATTCACCCCTCCACTTT
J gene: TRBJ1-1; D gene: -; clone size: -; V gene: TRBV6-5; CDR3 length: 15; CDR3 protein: CASSYSHRGNTEAFF; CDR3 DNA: TGTGCCAGCAGTTACTCACACCGGGGGAACACTGAAGCTTTCTTT
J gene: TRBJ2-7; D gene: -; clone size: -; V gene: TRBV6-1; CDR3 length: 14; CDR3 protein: CASSLQLGVDEQYF; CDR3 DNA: TGTGCCAGCAGTTTACAACTAGGGGTTGACGAGCAGTACTTC
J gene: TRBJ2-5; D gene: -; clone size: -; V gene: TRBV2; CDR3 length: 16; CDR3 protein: CASSETVAQLLETQYF; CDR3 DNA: TGTGCCAGCAGTGAAACCGTGGCACAGTTACTAGAGACCCAGTACTTC
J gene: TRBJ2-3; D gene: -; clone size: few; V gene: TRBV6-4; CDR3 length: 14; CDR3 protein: CASSDGTSTDTQYF; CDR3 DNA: TGTGCCAGCAGTGACGGGACTAGCACAGATACGCAGTATTTT